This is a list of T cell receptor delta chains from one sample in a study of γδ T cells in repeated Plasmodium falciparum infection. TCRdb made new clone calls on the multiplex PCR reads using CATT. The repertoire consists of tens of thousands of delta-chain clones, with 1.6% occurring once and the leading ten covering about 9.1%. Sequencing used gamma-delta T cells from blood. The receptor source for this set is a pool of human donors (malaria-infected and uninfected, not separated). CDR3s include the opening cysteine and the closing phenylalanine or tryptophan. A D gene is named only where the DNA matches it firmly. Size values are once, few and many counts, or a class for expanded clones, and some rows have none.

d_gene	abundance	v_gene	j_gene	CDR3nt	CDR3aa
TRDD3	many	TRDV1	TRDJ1	TGCGCTCTTGGGGGACCCTCCCCCCCCCTACGCCCCCCGGGGGATACCAATAAACTCATCTTT	CALGGPSPPLRPPGDTNKLIF
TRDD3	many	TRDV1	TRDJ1	TGTGCTCTTGGGGAAAAAATTATCGGGATACTAACTTTC	CALGEKIIGILTF
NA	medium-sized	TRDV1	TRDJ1	TGTGCTCTTGGGAAGGGGCCCCTGGGGTTCTACACCGATAAACTCATCTTT	CALGKGPLGFYTDKLIF
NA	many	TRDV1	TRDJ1	TGTGCTCTTGGGGAACGTTGTTGGGCTCTCACCCACAGGATAAAGTCCTATAAACTCATCTTT	CALGERCWALTHRIKSYKLIF
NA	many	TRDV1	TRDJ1	TGTGCTCTTGTGGAACTTCCCACGTTCTTGAGTACTCCCTTCGCCGATAAACTCATCTTT	CALVELPTFLSTPFADKLIF
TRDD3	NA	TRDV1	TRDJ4	TGTGCTCTTGGGGAGGACCCAGCGGGCTGGGGGATACGCGTGTCTCCGGCCAGACCCCTGATCTTT	CALGEDPAGWGIRVSPARPLIF
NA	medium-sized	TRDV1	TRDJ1	TGTGCTCTTGGGGAGAGGCACCCCGTCTCTTACACCGATAAACTCATCTTT	CALGERHPVSYTDKLIF
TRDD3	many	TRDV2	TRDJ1	TGTGCCTGTGACCCCCGTGGGCCTGTACTGGGGGATCTTTACACCGATAAACTCATCTTT	CACDPRGPVLGDLYTDKLIF
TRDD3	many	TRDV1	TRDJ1	TGTGCTCTTGGGGAAATCCGGTACTGGGGGATACGGCCTACCGATAAACTCATCTTT	CALGEIRYWGIRPTDKLIF
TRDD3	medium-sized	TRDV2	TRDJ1	TGTGCCTGTGACACGGTTGGGGGATACTCGCCCCAGTACACCGATAAACTCATCTTT	CACDTVGGYSPQYTDKLIF
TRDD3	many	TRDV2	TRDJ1	TGTGCCTGTGACCCCGTCCAGATTTTCGCTGGGGGATACGAACTCATCTTT	CACDPVQIFAGGYELIF
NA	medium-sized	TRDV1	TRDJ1	TGTGCTCTTGGGAAGTTACTGGAGAACACCGATAAACTCATCTTT	CALGKLLENTDKLIF
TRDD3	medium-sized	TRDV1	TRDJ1	TGTGCTCTTGGGGAACATACTGGGGGATCTGGCGATAAACTCATCTTT	CALGEHTGGSGDKLIF
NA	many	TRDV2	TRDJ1	TGTGCCTGTGACGGGGTGGGGGGGACTGGCACCGATAAACTCATCTTT	CACDGVGGTGTDKLIF
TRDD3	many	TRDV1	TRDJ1	TGTGCTCTTGGGGAACTAATAAATTGCCCTTACAAATCTGGGGATATGGACACCGATAAACTCATCTTT	CALGELINCPYKSGDMDTDKLIF
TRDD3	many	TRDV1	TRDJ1	TGTGCTCTTGGGGAACATTCTTCCTACCGTATACTGGGGGATAGAATGGATAAACTCATCTTT	CALGEHSSYRILGDRMDKLIF
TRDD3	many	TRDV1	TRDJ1	TGTGCTCTTGGGGTCCACCTCCTCAGGGGATACTTTATTGGGTGGACCGATAAACTCATCTTT	CALGVHLLRGYFIGWTDKLIF